This entry lists 8 T cell receptor beta chains sequenced from one sample in a study of blood T cell repertoires in COVID-19. The table came from immunoSEQ multiplex PCR; TCRdb's copy has only in-frame clones and leaves some out. This table holds 200,000 to 250,000 clones, roughly 80% found once. Sequencing was carried out using peripheral blood. All receptors derive from a human donor in a cohort sampled during active COVID-19.

This rearrangement joins TRBV11-2 to TRBJ2-2, with D possibly being TRBD2 (6 bases). Germline V CDR1 and CDR2: SGHAT, FQNNGV. CDR3 size: 16 residues. Trimming pared 4 bases from V and 1 base from J, leaving 13 bases between. The CDR3 spells CASSSRTGLNTGELFF. The CDR3 bases are TGTGCCAGCAGCTCTCGGACGGGACTGAACACCGGGGAGCTGTTTTTT.

The chain links TRBV28 to TRBJ1-1; 7 bases line up with TRBD1. V lost 4 bases and J lost 3; bases outside the gene matches: 11. CDR1 MDHEN and CDR2 SYDVKM come from the germline V gene. CDR3 length equals 16 residues. The CDR3 protein is CASSSTGAPLYTEAFF. In nucleotides, the CDR3 is TGTGCCAGCAGTTCTACAGGGGCCCCTCTCTACACTGAAGCTTTCTTT.

This clone was counted a few times. The chain is built from TRBV29-1 and TRBJ1-2; possibly TRBD1 for D (6 bases). Germline lookup yields CDR1 SQVTM and CDR2 ANQGSEA. Trimming cost V 6 bases and J 1 base, with 12 bases left between them. The CDR3 is made up of 13 amino acids. Written as DNA, the CDR3 is TGCAGCGTACCACAGGGATTTAACTATGGCTACACCTTC. It codes for CSVPQGFNYGYTF.

The chain carries TRBV18 and TRBJ2-2; 12 bases match TRBD2. CDR1 and CDR2 (germline): KGHSH, LQKENI. J gave up 4 bases and V 3 bases, and 3 bases lay outside the gene matches. This CDR3 region has 16 residues. In DNA form, the CDR3 reads TGTGCCAGCTCACCTCTAGCGGGAGGGCCCACCGGGGAGCTGTTTTTT. Translation: CASSPLAGGPTGELFF.

The chain couples TRBV7-2 to TRBJ1-5, with 8 positions matching TRBD1. Germline V lookup: CDR1 SGHTA, CDR2 FQGNSA. This CDR3 has 15 residues. The J segment lost 2 bases and the V segment lost 5 bases, leaving 5 bases of the junction unmatched. The CDR3, as DNA: TGTGCCAGCAGCCCCACAGGGGGAGGCAATCAGCCCCAGCATTTT. Protein product: CASSPTGGGNQPQHF.

The CDR3 region is CASSARGQDTEAFF. CDR3 nucleotides: TGCGCCAGCAGCGCCCGTGGACAAGACACTGAAGCTTTCTTT. The V and J genes are TRBV5-1 and TRBJ1-1; weak D call: TRBD1 (5 bases). The ends were cut back, 4 bases at V and 3 bases at J, with 13 bases in the middle. Per germline, CDR1 SGHRS and CDR2 YFSETQ. This CDR3 spans 14 amino acids. Full variable domain (missing parts from reference TRBV5-1 and TRBJ1-1): KAGVTQTPRYLIKTRGQQVTLSCSPISGHRSVSWYQQTPGQGLQFLFEYFSETQRNKGNFPGRFSGRQFSNSRSEMNVSTLELGDSALYLCASSARGQDTEAFFGQGTRLTVV.

This chain uses TRBV28 with TRBJ2-7; TRBD2 might be the D (7 bases). CDR1 and CDR2 from the germline V gene are MDHEN and SYDVKM. V was shortened by 3 bases and J by 6 bases, with 18 bases between the two germline ends. This CDR3 region has 15 residues. The DNA of the CDR3 is TGTGCCAGCAGTTTCTACGGGGGGCGAGTGACCGAGCAGTACTTC. It codes for CASSFYGGRVTEQYF.

With respect to this clone: Since a much larger clone is just one base distant, this may be a read error. The chain carries TRBV12-3 or TRBV12-4 and TRBJ2-7, with TRBD2 as a possible D gene (5 bases). Trimming pared 5 bases from V and 3 bases from J, leaving 8 bases between. The CDR3 runs to 12 residues. This chain's CDR3 is CASSPRGYEQYF. The CDR3 region has the DNA TGTGCCAGCAGTCCCCGGGGCTACGAGCAGTACTTC.